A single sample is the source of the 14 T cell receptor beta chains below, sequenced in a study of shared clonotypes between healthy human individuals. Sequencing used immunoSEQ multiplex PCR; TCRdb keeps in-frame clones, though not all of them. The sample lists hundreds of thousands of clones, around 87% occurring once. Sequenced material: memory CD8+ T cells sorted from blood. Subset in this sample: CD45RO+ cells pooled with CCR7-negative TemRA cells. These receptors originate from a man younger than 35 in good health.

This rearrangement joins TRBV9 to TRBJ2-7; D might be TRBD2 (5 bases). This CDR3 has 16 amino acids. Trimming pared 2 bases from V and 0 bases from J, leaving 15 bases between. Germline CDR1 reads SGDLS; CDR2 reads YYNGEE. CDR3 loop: CASSVRGSAGSYEQYF. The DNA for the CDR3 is TGTGCCAGCAGCGTCCGAGGCAGCGCGGGCTCCTACGAGCAGTACTTC. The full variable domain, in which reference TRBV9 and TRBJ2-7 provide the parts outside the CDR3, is DSGVTQTPKHLITATGQRVTLRCSPRSGDLSVYWYQQSLDQGLQFLIQYYNGEERAKGNILERFSAQQFPDLHSELNLSSLELGDSALYFCASSVRGSAGSYEQYFGPGTRLTVT.

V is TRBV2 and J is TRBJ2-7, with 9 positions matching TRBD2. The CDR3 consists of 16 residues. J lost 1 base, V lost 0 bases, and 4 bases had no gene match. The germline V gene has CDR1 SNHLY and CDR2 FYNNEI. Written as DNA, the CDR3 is TGTGCCAGCAGTGAAGCGCGGGAGGGGGGGTCCTACGAGCAGTACTTC. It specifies CASSEAREGGSYEQYF.

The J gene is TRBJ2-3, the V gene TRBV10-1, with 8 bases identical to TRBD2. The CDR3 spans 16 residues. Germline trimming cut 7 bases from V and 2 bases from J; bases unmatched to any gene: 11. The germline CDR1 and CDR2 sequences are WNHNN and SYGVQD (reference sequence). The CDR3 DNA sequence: TGCGCCAGCACAAAAGGACTAGCAGACCCCACAGATACGCAGTATTTT. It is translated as CASTKGLADPTDTQYF.

Here the CDR3 reads CASSQPGTGGSGAEAFF. DNA for the CDR3: TGCGCCAGCAGCCAACCCGGGACAGGGGGATCGGGCGCTGAAGCTTTCTTT. The chain joins TRBV4-3 to TRBJ1-1, with TRBD1 identical over 11 bases. The germline gives CDR1 LGHNA, CDR2 YSLEER. This CDR3 has 17 amino acids. V lost 2 bases to trimming and J lost 6 bases; unmatched junction nucleotides: 11.

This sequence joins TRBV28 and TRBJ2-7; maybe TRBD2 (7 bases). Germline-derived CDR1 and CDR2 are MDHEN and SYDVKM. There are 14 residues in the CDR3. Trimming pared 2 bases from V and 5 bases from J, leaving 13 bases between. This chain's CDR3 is CASSLRGAIDEQYF. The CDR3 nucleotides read TGTGCCAGCAGTTTACGGGGGGCGATCGACGAGCAGTACTTC. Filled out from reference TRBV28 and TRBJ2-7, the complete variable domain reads DVKVTQSSRYLVKRTGEKVFLECVQDMDHENMFWYRQDPGLGLRLIYFSYDVKMKEKGDIPEGYSVSREKKERFSLILESASTNQTSMYLCASSLRGAIDEQYFGPGTRLTVT.

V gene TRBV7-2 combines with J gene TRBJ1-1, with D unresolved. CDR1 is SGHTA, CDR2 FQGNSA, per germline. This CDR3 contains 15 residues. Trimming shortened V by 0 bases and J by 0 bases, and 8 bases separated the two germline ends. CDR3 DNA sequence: TGTGCCAGCAGCTTAGCATACAGCATGAACACTGAAGCTTTCTTT. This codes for CASSLAYSMNTEAFF.

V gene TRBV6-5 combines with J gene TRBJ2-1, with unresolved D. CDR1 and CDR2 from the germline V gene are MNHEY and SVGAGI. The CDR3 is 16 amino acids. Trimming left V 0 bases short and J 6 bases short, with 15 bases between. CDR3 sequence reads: CASSYSVGVTVNEQFF. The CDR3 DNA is TGTGCCAGCAGTTACTCCGTCGGCGTTACGGTCAATGAGCAGTTCTTC.

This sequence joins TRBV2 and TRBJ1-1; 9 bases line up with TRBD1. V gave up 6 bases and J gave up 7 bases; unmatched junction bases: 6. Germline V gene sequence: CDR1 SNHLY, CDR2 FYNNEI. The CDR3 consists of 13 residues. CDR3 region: CASRATGGLEAFF. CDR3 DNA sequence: TGTGCCAGCAGGGCGACAGGGGGACTTGAAGCTTTCTTT.

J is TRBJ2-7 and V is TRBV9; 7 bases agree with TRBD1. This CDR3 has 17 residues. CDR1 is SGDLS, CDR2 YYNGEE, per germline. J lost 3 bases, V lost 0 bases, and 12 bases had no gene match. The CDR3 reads CASSVAGQPLGLYEQYF. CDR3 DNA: TGTGCCAGCAGCGTAGCGGGACAGCCCCTGGGGCTCTACGAGCAGTACTTC.

CDR3 sequence (DNA): TGCGCCAGCAGCAGACGCTTAACGGGAGGACAGAGTGATGGCTACACCTTC. Its protein is CASSRRLTGGQSDGYTF. The rearrangement links TRBV5-1 to TRBJ1-2, with a tentative D call TRBD1 (6 bases). The ends were cut back, 4 bases at V and 6 bases at J, with 25 bases in the middle. The CDR3 spans 17 residues. CDR1 is SGHRS, CDR2 YFSETQ, per germline.

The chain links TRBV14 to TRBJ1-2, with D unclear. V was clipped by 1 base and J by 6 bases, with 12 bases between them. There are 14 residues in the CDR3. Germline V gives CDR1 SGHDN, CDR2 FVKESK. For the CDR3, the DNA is TGTGCCAGCAGCCAAGTAAGGAGTAGCAATGGCTACACCTTC. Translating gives CASSQVRSSNGYTF.

CDR3 bases: TGTGCCAGCAGTCCGGGACTAGCATTAGATGAGCAGTTCTTC. Amino acids: CASSPGLALDEQFF. The V call is TRBV27, the J call TRBJ2-1, with 9 bases identical to TRBD2. J gave up 8 bases and V 5 bases, and 7 bases lay outside the gene matches. The germline CDR1 and CDR2 sequences are MNHEY and SMNVEV (reference sequence). The CDR3 runs 14 residues.

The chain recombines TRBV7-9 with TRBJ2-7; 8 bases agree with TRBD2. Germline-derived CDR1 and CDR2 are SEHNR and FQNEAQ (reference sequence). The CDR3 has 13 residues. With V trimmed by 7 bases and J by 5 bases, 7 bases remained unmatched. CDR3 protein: CASTRGGINEQYF. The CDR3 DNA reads TGTGCCAGCACACGGGGGGGAATCAACGAGCAGTACTTC.

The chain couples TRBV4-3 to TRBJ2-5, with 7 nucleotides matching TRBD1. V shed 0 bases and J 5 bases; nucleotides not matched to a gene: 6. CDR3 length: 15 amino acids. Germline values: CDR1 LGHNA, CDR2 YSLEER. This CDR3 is CASSQDDREVETQYF. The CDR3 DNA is TGCGCCAGCAGCCAAGATGACAGGGAAGTGGAGACCCAGTACTTC.